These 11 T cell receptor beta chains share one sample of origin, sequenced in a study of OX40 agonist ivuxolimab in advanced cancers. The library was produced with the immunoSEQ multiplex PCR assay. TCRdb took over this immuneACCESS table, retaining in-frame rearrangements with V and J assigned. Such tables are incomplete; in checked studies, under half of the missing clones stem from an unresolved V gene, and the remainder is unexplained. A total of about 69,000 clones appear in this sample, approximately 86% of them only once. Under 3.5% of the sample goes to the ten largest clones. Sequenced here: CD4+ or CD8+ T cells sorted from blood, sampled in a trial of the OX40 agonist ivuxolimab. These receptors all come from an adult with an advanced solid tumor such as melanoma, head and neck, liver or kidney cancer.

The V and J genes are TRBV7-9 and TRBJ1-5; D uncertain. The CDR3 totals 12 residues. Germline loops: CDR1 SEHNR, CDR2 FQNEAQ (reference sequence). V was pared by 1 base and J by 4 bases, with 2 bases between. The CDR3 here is CASSLGNQPQHF. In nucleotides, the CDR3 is TGTGCCAGCAGCTTAGGTAATCAGCCCCAGCATTTT.

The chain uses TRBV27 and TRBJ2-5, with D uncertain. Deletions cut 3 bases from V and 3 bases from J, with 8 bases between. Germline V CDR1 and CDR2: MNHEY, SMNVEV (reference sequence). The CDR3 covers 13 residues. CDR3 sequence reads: CASSFSVKETQYF. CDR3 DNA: TGTGCCAGCAGTTTTTCCGTTAAAGAGACCCAGTACTTC.

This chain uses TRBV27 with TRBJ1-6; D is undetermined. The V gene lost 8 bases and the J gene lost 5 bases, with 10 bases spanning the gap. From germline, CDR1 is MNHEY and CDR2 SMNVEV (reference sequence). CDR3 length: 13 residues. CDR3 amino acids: CASGWQDNSPLHF. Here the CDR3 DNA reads TGTGCCAGCGGTTGGCAAGATAATTCACCCCTCCACTTT.

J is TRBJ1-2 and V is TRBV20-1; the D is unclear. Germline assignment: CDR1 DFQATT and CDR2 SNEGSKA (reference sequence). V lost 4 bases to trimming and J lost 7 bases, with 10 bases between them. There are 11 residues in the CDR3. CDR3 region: CSATTVFGYTF. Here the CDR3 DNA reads TGCAGTGCTACGACTGTATTTGGCTACACCTTC.

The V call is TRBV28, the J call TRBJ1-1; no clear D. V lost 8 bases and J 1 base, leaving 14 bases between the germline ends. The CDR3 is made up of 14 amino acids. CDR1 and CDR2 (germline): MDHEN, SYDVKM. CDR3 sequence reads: CASFPLPGNTEAFF. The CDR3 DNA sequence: TGTGCCAGCTTCCCCCTCCCAGGGAACACTGAAGCTTTCTTT.

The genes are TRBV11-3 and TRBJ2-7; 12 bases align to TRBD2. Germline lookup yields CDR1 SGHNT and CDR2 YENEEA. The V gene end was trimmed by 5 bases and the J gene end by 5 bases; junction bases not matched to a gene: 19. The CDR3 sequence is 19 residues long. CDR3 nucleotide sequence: TGTGCCAGCAGCCCCCCCGGGACTAGCGGGCCCCGCACTTCGGACGAGCAGTACTTC. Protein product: CASSPPGTSGPRTSDEQYF.

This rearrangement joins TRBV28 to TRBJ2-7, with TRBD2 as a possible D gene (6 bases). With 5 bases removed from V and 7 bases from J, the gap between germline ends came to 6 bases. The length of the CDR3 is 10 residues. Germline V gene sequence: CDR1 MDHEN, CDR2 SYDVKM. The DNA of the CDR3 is TGTGCCAGCAGTCGGGGGGAGCAGTACTTC. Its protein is CASSRGEQYF.

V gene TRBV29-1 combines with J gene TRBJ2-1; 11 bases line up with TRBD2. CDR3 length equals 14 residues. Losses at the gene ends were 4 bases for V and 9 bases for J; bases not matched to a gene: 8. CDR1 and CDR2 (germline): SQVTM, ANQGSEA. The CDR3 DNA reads TGCAGCGTTGCCTTGCGGCTAGCGGGAGGTGAGCAGTTCTTC. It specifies CSVALRLAGGEQFF.

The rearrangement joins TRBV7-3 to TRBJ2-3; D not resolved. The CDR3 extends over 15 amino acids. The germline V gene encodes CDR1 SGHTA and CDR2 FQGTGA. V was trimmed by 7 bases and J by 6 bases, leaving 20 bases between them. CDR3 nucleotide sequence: TGTGCCAGCACCCCCGGCGGTGGCATAGGGGATACGCAGTATTTT. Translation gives CASTPGGGIGDTQYF.

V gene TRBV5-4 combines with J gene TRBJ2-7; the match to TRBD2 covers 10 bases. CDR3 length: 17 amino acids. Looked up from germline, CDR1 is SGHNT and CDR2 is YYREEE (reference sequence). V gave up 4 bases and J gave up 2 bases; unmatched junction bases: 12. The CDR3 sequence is CASSESASGGPTYEQYF. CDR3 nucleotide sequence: TGTGCCAGCAGCGAAAGTGCTAGCGGGGGCCCGACCTACGAGCAGTACTTC.

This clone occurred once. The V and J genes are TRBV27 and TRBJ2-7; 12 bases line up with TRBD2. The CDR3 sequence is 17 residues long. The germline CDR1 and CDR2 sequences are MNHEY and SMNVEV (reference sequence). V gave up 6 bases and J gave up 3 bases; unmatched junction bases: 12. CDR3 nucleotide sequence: TGTGCCAGCAGCCCAACGTTGACTAGCGGGGGTTACTACGAGCAGTACTTC. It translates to CASSPTLTSGGYYEQYF.